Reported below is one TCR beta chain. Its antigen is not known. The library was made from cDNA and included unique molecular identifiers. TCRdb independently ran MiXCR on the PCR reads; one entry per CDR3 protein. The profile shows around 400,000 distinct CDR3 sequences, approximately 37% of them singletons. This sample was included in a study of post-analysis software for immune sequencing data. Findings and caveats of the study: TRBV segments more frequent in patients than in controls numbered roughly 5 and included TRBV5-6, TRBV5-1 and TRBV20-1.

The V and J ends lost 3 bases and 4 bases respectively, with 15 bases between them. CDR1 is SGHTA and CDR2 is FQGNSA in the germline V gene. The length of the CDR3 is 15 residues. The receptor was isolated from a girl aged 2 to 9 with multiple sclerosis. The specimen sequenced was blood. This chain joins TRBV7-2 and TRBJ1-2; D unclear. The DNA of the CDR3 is TGTGCCAGCAGCTTCAAAGTTGGGGATTTCTATGGCTACACCTTC. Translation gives CASSFKVGDFYGYTF.